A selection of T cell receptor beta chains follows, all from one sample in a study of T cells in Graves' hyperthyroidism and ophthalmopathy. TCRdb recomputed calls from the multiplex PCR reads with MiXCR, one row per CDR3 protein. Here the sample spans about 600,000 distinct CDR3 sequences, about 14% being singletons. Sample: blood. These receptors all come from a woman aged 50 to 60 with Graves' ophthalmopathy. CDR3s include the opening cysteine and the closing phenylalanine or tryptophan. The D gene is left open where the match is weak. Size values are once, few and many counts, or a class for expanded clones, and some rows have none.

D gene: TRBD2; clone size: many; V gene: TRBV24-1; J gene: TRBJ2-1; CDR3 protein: CATSGKTSGNEQFF; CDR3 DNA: TGTGCCACCAGTGGGAAGACTAGCGGCAATGAGCAGTTCTTC
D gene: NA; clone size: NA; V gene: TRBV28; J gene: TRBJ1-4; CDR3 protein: CASSFSQGSNEKLFF; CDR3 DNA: TGTGCCAGCAGCTTCAGTCAGGGGTCTAATGAAAAACTGTTTTTT
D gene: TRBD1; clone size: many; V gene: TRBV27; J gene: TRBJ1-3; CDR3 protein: CASRTGVFGNTIYF; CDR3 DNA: TGTGCCAGCAGGACAGGGGTTTTTGGAAACACCATATATTTT
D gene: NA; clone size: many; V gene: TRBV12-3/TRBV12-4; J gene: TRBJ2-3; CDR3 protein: CASSFWGTDTQYF; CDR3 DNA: TGTGCCAGCAGTTTTTGGGGCACAGATACGCAGTATTTT
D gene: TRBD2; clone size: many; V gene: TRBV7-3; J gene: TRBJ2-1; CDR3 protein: CASSLMGGGIGEQFF; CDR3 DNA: TGTGCCAGCAGCCTAATGGGGGGGGGTATCGGTGAGCAGTTCTTC
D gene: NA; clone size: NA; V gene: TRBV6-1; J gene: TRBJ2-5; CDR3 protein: CASNRGRQETQYF; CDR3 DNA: TGTGCCAGCAACAGAGGGAGGCAAGAGACCCAGTACTTC
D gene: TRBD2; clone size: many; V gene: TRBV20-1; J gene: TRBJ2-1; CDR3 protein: CSARLREGKLNEQFF; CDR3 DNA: TGCAGTGCTAGGCTGCGGGAGGGGAAACTCAATGAGCAGTTCTTC
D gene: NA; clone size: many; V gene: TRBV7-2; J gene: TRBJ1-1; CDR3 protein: CASSLEGERHTEAFF; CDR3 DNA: TGTGCCAGCAGCTTAGAGGGCGAGAGACACACTGAAGCTTTCTTT
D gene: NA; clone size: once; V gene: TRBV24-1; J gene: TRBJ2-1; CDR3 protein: CATSDSLHEQFF; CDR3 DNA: TGTGCCACCAGTGATTCTCTCCATGAGCAGTTCTTC
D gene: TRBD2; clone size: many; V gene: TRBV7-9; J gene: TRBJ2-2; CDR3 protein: CASRSTTTSGRVGELFF; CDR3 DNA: TGTGCCAGCAGATCAACAACTACTAGCGGGAGAGTCGGGGAGCTGTTTTTT
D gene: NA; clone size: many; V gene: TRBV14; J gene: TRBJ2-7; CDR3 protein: CASSQDMWRPPLSYEQYF; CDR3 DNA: TGTGCCAGCAGCCAAGATATGTGGCGACCACCTCTATCCTACGAGCAGTACTTC
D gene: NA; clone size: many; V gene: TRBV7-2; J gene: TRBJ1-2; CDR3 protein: CASSPQRNYGYTF; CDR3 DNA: TGTGCCAGCAGCCCACAGAGAAACTATGGCTACACCTTC
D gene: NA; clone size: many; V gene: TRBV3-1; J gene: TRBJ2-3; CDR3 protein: CASSFPGPRTPDTQYF; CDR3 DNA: TGTGCCAGCAGCTTTCCGGGACCGAGGACTCCAGATACGCAGTATTTT
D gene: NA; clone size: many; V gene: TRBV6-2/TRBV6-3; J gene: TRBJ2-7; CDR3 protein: CAIPTGSFSEQYF; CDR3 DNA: TGTGCCATCCCCACCGGGAGTTTCTCCGAGCAGTACTTC
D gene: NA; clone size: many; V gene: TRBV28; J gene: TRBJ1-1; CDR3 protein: CASSLFGGRDTEAFF; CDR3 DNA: TGTGCCAGCAGTTTATTTGGGGGGCGCGACACTGAAGCTTTCTTT
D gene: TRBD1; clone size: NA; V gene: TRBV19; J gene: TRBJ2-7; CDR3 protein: CASSQGQIDEQYF; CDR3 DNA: TGTGCCAGTAGCCAGGGACAGATCGACGAGCAGTACTTC
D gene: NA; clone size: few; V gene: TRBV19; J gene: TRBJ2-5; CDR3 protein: CASSPRWDGKETQYF; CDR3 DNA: TGTGCCAGTAGTCCAAGGTGGGACGGAAAAGAGACCCAGTACTTC
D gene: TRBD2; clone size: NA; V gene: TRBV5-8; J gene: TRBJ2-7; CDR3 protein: CASSILAGKDEQYF; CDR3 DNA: TGTGCCAGCAGCATTTTAGCGGGAAAGGACGAGCAGTACTTC
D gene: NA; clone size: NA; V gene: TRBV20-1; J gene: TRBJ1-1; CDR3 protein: CSAREGTRGTEAFF; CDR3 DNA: TGCAGTGCTAGAGAAGGGACCAGGGGTACTGAAGCTTTCTTT
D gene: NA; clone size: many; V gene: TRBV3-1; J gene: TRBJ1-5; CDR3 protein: CASSQGQNSNQPQHF; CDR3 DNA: TGTGCCAGCAGCCAAGGGCAAAATAGCAATCAGCCCCAGCATTTT
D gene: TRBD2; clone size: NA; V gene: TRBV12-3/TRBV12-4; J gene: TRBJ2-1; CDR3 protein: CASTRLAGANNEQFF; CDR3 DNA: TGTGCCAGCACAAGACTAGCGGGAGCGAACAATGAGCAGTTCTTC
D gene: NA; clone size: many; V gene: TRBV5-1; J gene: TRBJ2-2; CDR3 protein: CASSLEGLTNTGELFF; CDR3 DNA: TGCGCCAGCAGCTTGGAGGGTCTGACGAACACCGGGGAGCTGTTTTTT
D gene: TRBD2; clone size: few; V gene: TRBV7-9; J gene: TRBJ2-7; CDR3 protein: CASSLSGVAGAYEQYF; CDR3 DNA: TGTGCCAGCAGCTTAAGTGGGGTAGCGGGAGCCTACGAGCAGTACTTC
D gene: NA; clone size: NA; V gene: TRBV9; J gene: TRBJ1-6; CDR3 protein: CASSVGDVNSPLHF; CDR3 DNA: TGTGCCAGCAGCGTAGGAGACGTAAATTCACCCCTCCACTTT
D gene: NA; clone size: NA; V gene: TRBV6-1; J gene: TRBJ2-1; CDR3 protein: CASRMGDTTYNEQFF; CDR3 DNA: TGTGCCAGCAGGATGGGGGACACCACATACAATGAGCAGTTCTTC
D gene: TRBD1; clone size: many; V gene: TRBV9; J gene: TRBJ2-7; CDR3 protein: CASSSGGGQGTYEQYF; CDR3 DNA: TGTGCCAGCAGCTCAGGGGGGGGACAGGGAACCTACGAGCAGTACTTC
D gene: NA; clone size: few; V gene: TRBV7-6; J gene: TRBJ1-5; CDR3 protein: CAGSLGRNQPQHF; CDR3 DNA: TGTGCCGGCAGCTTAGGGCGTAATCAGCCCCAGCATTTT
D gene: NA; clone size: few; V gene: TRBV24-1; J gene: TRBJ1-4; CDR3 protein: CATSGSDATNEKLFF; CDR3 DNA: TGTGCCACCAGTGGAAGCGATGCAACTAATGAAAAACTGTTTTTT
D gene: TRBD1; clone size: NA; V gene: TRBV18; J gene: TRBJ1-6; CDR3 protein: CASSPLVLRTGDNSPLHF; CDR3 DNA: TGTGCCAGCTCACCACTGGTGTTAAGGACAGGGGATAATTCACCCCTCCACTTT
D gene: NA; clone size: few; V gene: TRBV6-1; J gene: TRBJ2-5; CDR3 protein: CASAREYQETQYF; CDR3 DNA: TGTGCCAGTGCTCGGGAGTACCAAGAGACCCAGTACTTC
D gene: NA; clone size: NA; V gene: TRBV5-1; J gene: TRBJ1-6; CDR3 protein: CASSLAGQGHNSPLHF; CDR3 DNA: TGCGCCAGCAGCTTGGCCGGGCAAGGACATAATTCACCCCTCCACTTT
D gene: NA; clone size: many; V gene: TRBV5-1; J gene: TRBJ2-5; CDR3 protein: CASSSGRIQETQYF; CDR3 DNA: TGCGCCAGCAGCTCCGGCCGTATTCAAGAGACCCAGTACTTC
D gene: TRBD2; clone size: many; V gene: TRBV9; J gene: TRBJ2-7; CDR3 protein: CASSVAPSGSTEQYF; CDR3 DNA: TGTGCCAGCAGCGTAGCCCCAAGCGGGAGTACCGAGCAGTACTTC
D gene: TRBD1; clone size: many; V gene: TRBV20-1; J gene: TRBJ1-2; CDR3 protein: CSARDPRQGPHGYTF; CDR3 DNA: TGCAGTGCTAGAGATCCGAGACAGGGGCCCCATGGCTACACCTTC
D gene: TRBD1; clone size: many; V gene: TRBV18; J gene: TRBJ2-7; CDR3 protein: CASSKTGTGDEQYF; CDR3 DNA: TGTGCCAGCTCAAAGACCGGGACAGGGGACGAGCAGTACTTC
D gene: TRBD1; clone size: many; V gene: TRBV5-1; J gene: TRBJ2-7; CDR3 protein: CASSHPGQGSYEQYF; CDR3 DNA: TGCGCCAGCAGCCACCCGGGACAGGGATCCTACGAGCAGTACTTC
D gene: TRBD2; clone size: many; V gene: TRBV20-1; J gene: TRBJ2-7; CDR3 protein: CSAGTSGRLDAYEQYF; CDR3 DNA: TGCAGTGCTGGGACTAGCGGGAGGCTTGACGCCTACGAGCAGTACTTC
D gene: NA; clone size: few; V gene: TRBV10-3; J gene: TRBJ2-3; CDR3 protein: CASGQQSTDTQYF; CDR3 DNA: TGTGCCAGCGGACAGCAGAGCACAGATACGCAGTATTTT
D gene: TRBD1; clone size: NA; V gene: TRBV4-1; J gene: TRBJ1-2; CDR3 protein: CASSQGQGAGGYTF; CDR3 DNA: TGCGCCAGCAGCCAAGGACAGGGGGCGGGTGGCTACACCTTC
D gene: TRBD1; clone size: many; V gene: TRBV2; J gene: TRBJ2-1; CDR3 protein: CASSGDRGGNEQFF; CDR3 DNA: TGTGCCAGCAGTGGGGACAGGGGAGGAAATGAGCAGTTCTTC
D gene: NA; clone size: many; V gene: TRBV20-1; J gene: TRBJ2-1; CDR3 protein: CSARATRYNEQFF; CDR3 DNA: TGCAGTGCTAGAGCTACTAGGTACAATGAGCAGTTCTTC
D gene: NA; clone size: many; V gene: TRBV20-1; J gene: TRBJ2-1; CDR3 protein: CSAREFGLPAYNEQFF; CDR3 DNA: TGCAGTGCTAGAGAGTTTGGACTCCCCGCCTACAATGAGCAGTTCTTC
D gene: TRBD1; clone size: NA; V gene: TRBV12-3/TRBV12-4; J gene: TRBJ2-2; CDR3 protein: CASSSGTGGVLGSSGELFF; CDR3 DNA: TGTGCCAGCAGCTCCGGGACAGGGGGCGTTCTGGGCTCGTCCGGGGAGCTGTTTTTT
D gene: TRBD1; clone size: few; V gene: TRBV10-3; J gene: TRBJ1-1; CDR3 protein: CAISDWDSIMNTEAFF; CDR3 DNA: TGTGCCATCAGTGATTGGGACAGCATAATGAACACTGAAGCTTTCTTT
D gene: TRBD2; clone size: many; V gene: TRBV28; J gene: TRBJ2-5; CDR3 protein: CASSLRSSGRAGETQYF; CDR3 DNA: TGTGCCAGCAGTTTGAGGTCTAGCGGGAGGGCCGGGGAGACCCAGTACTTC
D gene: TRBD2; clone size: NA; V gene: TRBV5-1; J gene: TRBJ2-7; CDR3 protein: CASGSGGDSYEQYF; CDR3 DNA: TGCGCCAGCGGCTCGGGAGGGGACTCCTACGAGCAGTACTTC
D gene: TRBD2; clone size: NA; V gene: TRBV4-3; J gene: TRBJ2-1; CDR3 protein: CASSQDRDSGSWGEQFF; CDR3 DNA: TGCGCCAGCAGCCAAGATCGGGATAGCGGGAGCTGGGGTGAGCAGTTCTTC
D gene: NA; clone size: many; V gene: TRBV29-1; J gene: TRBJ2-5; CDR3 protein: CSVEAQQETQYF; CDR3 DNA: TGCAGCGTGGAGGCGCAGCAAGAGACCCAGTACTTC
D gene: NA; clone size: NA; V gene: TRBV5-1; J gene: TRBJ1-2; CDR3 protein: CASSPEWGYHGYTF; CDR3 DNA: TGCGCCAGCAGCCCGGAATGGGGGTATCATGGCTACACCTTC
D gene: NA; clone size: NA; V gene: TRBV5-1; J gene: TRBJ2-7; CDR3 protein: CASSSRDAAYEQYF; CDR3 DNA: TGCGCCAGCAGCAGCCGGGACGCTGCCTACGAGCAGTACTTC
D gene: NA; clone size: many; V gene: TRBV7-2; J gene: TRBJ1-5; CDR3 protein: CASSIRSAGPQPQHF; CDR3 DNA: TGTGCCAGCAGCATTAGGTCCGCCGGGCCCCAGCCCCAGCATTTT
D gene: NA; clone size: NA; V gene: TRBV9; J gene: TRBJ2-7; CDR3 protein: CASSVDQDVYEQYF; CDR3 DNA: TGTGCCAGCAGCGTAGATCAGGATGTCTACGAGCAGTACTTC
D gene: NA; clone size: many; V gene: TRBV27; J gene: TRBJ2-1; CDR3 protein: CASSSWTRPTYNEQFF; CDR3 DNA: TGTGCCAGCAGTTCCTGGACCCGCCCAACCTACAATGAGCAGTTCTTC
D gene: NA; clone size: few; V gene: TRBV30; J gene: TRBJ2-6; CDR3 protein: CAWRQSSGANVLTF; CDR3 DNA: TGTGCCTGGAGACAGAGCTCTGGGGCCAACGTCCTGACTTTC
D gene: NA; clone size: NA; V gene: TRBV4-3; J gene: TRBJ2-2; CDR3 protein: CASSQGRVGELFF; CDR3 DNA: TGCGCCAGCAGCCAAGGTCGGGTCGGGGAGCTGTTTTTT
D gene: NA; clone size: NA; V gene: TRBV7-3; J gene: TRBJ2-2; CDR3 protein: CASSPSRGRFSGELFF; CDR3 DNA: TGTGCCAGCAGCCCATCCAGGGGTCGGTTCTCCGGGGAGCTGTTTTTT
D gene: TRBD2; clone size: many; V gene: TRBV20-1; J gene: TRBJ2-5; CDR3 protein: CSARRGASGSETQYF; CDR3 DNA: TGCAGTGCTAGGCGTGGGGCTAGCGGGAGCGAGACCCAGTACTTC